This T cell receptor beta chain was profiled in a study of cytomegalovirus exposure and HLA in healthy donors. Study-wide findings and caveats: Reports described diagnosis of cytomegalovirus status by the classifier as highly specific and sensitive. Earlier results showed most TCR beta V segments being productive about 90% or about 30% of the time.

This clone is medium-sized. Its antigen is currently unknown. Researchers ran the PCR with 60 Vbeta and 13 Jbeta primers. In the authors' methods: An analysis that came later counted 77 million or so unique TCR beta chains, around 12 million shared. The protocol was immunoSEQ multiplex PCR, while the TCRdb copy is restricted to in-frame clones and leaves out a portion. That table gives V, J and clone size, and the DNA gave D and trimming. In the table there are some 150,000 clones, about 61% of which are singletons. V gave up 5 bases and J gave up 2 bases, with 25 bases separating them. The germline V gene has CDR1 SGHDT and CDR2 YYEEEE. The length of the CDR3 is 18 residues.

The chain couples TRBV5-6 to TRBJ1-1, with D uncertain. This TCR came from a woman aged 40-49 years in good health and CMV-seronegative. The sample taken for sequencing was PBMCs. The CDR3 nucleotides are TGTGCCAGCAGGAGGGAGGGTAAGGGTTTTGTTTCTAACACTGAAGCTTTCTTT. This translates into CASRREGKGFVSNTEAFF.